The 32 T cell receptor beta chains below come from one sample, sequenced in a study of blood T cell repertoires in COVID-19 (TCRdb year 2020). The library came from the immunoSEQ multiplex PCR assay. Here the immuneACCESS table is served through TCRdb, limited to in-frame sequences with V and J called. Missing clones are a known gap in these copies; in checked studies unresolved V genes cover under half, and the rest lacks a known reason. This sample lists 150,000 to 200,000 clones; roughly 93% were detected once. The ten most abundant clones make up around 2% of the sample. Sequenced sample: peripheral blood. Receptor source: a woman between 55 and 75 years old with COVID-19, enrolled during active disease.

This clone has a single count. This CDR3 reads CAIYTGATEAFF. For the CDR3, the DNA is TGTGCCATCTACACGGGTGCCACTGAAGCTTTCTTT. The chain uses TRBV7-9 and TRBJ1-1; D not certain. CDR1 and CDR2 from the germline V gene are SEHNR and FQNEAQ (reference sequence). V gave up 10 bases and J gave up 4 bases, with 13 bases separating them. This CDR3 has 12 residues.

The rearrangement uses TRBV7-2 and TRBJ1-2; unclear D gene. Per germline, CDR1 SGHTA and CDR2 FQGNSA. V was shortened by 1 base and J by 8 bases, with 14 bases between the two germline ends. The CDR3 has 14 residues. CDR3 nucleotides: TGTGCCAGCAGCTTAGGGCGGGGTAGAGGGGGCTACACCTTC. Its translation: CASSLGRGRGGYTF. The whole variable domain, remainder taken from reference TRBV7-2 and TRBJ1-2, is GAGVSQSPSNKVTEKGKDVELRCDPISGHTALYWYRQSLGQGLEFLIYFQGNSAPDKSGLPSDRFSAERTGGSVSTLTIQRTQQEDSAVYLCASSLGRGRGGYTFGSGTRLTVV.

This clone was seen only once. The CDR3 reads CASSEQGASNQPQHF. The DNA of the CDR3 is TGTGCCAGCAGTGAACAAGGGGCGAGCAATCAGCCCCAGCATTTT. The chain carries TRBV2 and TRBJ1-5, with D possibly matching TRBD1 (5 bases). The germline V and J ends were trimmed by 2 bases and 1 base, with 9 bases remaining between them. CDR1 and CDR2 (germline): SNHLY, FYNNEI. CDR3 length: 15 residues.

The J gene is TRBJ1-2, the V gene TRBV27, with D unresolved. V was clipped by 5 bases and J by 4 bases, with 20 bases between them. The length of the CDR3 is 16 residues. From germline, CDR1 is MNHEY and CDR2 SMNVEV (reference sequence). The CDR3 DNA sequence: TGTGCCAGCAGTCCGGCAGCGACGTCTCGTAGCTATGGCTACACCTTC. Translating it yields CASSPAATSRSYGYTF.

V is TRBV3-1 (or the pseudogene TRBV3-2) and J is TRBJ2-3; 10 bases line up with TRBD2. There are 16 residues in the CDR3. V gave up 2 bases and J gave up 8 bases; unmatched junction bases: 10. The germline V gene encodes CDR1 LGHDT and CDR2 YNNKEL (reference sequence). DNA of the CDR3: TGTGCCAGCAGCCAAATAGCGGGGGGCTCCCAGGGTACGCAGTATTTT. It codes for CASSQIAGGSQGTQYF.

The chain employs TRBV7-3 and TRBJ1-2; tentatively, D is TRBD1 (5 bases). Germline-derived CDR1 and CDR2 are SGHTA and FQGTGA. The CDR3 contains 17 residues. V shed 5 bases and J shed 4 bases, with 23 bases lying between them. DNA for the CDR3: TGTGCCAGCAGCCCCACCCCCGGCAGGGTCGGACCCTATGGCTACACCTTC. Translation: CASSPTPGRVGPYGYTF.

The chain recombines TRBV5-1 with TRBJ1-4; the match to TRBD1 covers 7 bases. Looked up from germline, CDR1 is SGHRS and CDR2 is YFSETQ. V was pared by 0 bases and J by 4 bases, with 3 bases of the junction left unmatched. This CDR3 is built from 15 residues. The CDR3 DNA follows: TGCGCCAGCAGCTTGGCGGGACAGATTAATGAAAAACTGTTTTTT. Encoded protein: CASSLAGQINEKLFF.

The DNA for the CDR3 is TGTGCCAGTAGTGTCGGGACAGCTATTAATGAAAAACTGTTTTTT. As protein: CASSVGTAINEKLFF. The chain employs TRBV19 and TRBJ1-4; 7 nucleotides match TRBD1. CDR1 and CDR2 from the germline V gene are LNHDA and SQIVND (reference sequence). Germline trimming cut 5 bases from V and 4 bases from J; bases unmatched to any gene: 7. The length of the CDR3 is 15 residues.

This chain uses TRBV30 with TRBJ2-1; TRBD1 might be the D (5 bases). The V end was cut by 2 bases, the J end by 2 bases, with 13 bases between. The CDR3 length is 15 residues. In germline, CDR1 is GTSNPN, CDR2 SVGIG (reference sequence). The CDR3 sequence is CAWSTKGSTYNEQFF. The CDR3 bases are TGTGCCTGGAGTACGAAGGGGTCAACCTACAATGAGCAGTTCTTC.

The chain is built from TRBV21-1 and TRBJ1-1. TRBV21-1 is a pseudogene. The CDR3 runs to 19 residues. CDR3 loop: CASSKGRTRGVSTNTEAFF. CDR3 nucleotides: TGTGCCAGCAGCAAAGGACGCACCCGGGGGGTTAGTACGAACACTGAAGCTTTCTTT.

The chain uses TRBV11-2 and TRBJ2-7; TRBD2 is a possible D gene (6 bases). Germline-derived CDR1 and CDR2 are SGHAT and FQNNGV. V was trimmed by 1 base and J by 7 bases, leaving 8 bases between them. The CDR3 is 12 residues long. The CDR3 nucleotides are TGTGCCAGCAGCTTAGTAGGAGGGGAGCAGTACTTC. Residues: CASSLVGGEQYF.

The genes are TRBV10-3 and TRBJ1-1; D is unresolved. The CDR3 has 14 residues. V shed 0 bases and J shed 1 base, with 6 bases lying between them. Germline values: CDR1 ENHRY, CDR2 SYGVKD. The CDR3 region is CAISESPENTEAFF. The CDR3, as DNA: TGTGCCATCAGTGAGTCTCCAGAGAACACTGAAGCTTTCTTT.

The chain employs TRBV5-1 and TRBJ1-1, with a tentative D call TRBD1 (6 bases). CDR1 and CDR2 (germline): SGHRS, YFSETQ. The CDR3 is made up of 15 amino acids. Trimming shortened V by 0 bases and J by 5 bases, and 14 bases separated the two germline ends. CDR3 region: CASSLEDSWETEAFF. The CDR3 bases are TGCGCCAGCAGCTTGGAGGACAGTTGGGAAACTGAAGCTTTCTTT.

As to this clone: Distinct nucleotide sequences in the sample also encode this CDR3. V is TRBV5-6 and J is TRBJ1-3; unclear D gene. Trimming left V 0 bases short and J 4 bases short, with 8 bases between. Per germline, CDR1 SGHDT and CDR2 YYEEEE. The CDR3 has 14 amino acids. Here the CDR3 reads CASSLVSSGNTIYF. CDR3 nucleotides: TGTGCCAGCAGCTTGGTATCGTCGGGAAACACCATATATTTT.

CDR3 DNA: TGTGCCAGCAACAGGGTTGGCTCCTATAATTCACCCCTCCACTTT. Protein product: CASNRVGSYNSPLHF. This chain uses TRBV9 with TRBJ1-6; maybe TRBD1 (6 bases). V gave up 6 bases and J gave up 0 bases, with 10 bases separating them. The length of the CDR3 is 15 residues. Germline assignment: CDR1 SGDLS and CDR2 YYNGEE. Full variable domain (rest looked up from reference TRBV9 and TRBJ1-6): DSGVTQTPKHLITATGQRVTLRCSPRSGDLSVYWYQQSLDQGLQFLIQYYNGEERAKGNILERFSAQQFPDLHSELNLSSLELGDSALYFCASNRVGSYNSPLHFGNGTRLTVT.

This clone was seen only once. The J gene is TRBJ1-5, the V gene TRBV5-1; 9 nucleotides match TRBD1. V lost 5 bases to trimming and J lost 2 bases; unmatched junction nucleotides: 5. The CDR3 length is 15 residues. Germline CDR1 SGHRS, CDR2 YFSETQ. CDR3: CASRETGGGNQPQHF. Here the CDR3 DNA reads TGCGCCAGCAGGGAGACAGGGGGTGGCAATCAGCCCCAGCATTTT.

This rearrangement joins TRBV7-9 to TRBJ1-1; D uncertain. This CDR3 is 16 amino acids long. The V end lost 0 bases, the J end lost 4 bases, and 15 bases lay between the germline ends. CDR1 and CDR2 (germline): SEHNR, FQNEAQ (reference sequence). The CDR3 DNA is TGTGCCAGCAGCTTAGCGGATGGTTTGGGGAGCACTGAAGCTTTCTTT. Protein sequence: CASSLADGLGSTEAFF.

This sequence joins TRBV7-2 and TRBJ2-5; possibly TRBD2 for D (5 bases). The V and J ends lost 5 bases and 4 bases respectively, with 14 bases between them. In germline, CDR1 is SGHTA, CDR2 FQGNSA. The CDR3 extends over 14 amino acids. CDR3 nucleotides: TGTGCCAGCAGCCTAGTGTCGGGGTTAGAGACCCAGTACTTC. Translation gives CASSLVSGLETQYF.

J is TRBJ1-3 and V is TRBV6-5; 7 bases agree with TRBD1. Germline V lookup: CDR1 MNHEY, CDR2 SVGAGI. The junction had 4 bases not matched to a gene; V was cut back by 5 bases and J by 0 bases. The CDR3 has 15 residues. CDR3: CASSRQGFSGNTIYF. As DNA, the CDR3 is TGTGCCAGCAGTCGACAGGGATTCTCTGGAAACACCATATATTTT.

The chain joins TRBV19 to TRBJ2-1; TRBD2 is a possible D gene (5 bases). The CDR3 is made up of 15 amino acids. The germline CDR1 and CDR2 sequences are LNHDA and SQIVND (reference sequence). V was cut by 1 base and J by 6 bases, with 13 bases left in between. CDR3 amino acids: CASSIAGVRINEQFF. CDR3 coding DNA: TGTGCCAGTAGTATAGCCGGGGTCCGTATCAATGAGCAGTTCTTC.

The rearrangement uses TRBV2 and TRBJ2-7; 9 bases line up with TRBD1. CDR1 is SNHLY, CDR2 FYNNEI, per germline. Trimming took 4 bases from V and 2 from J; bases not matched to a gene: 3. The CDR3 has 14 residues. The CDR3 DNA is TGTGCCAGCAGTGCTCGGACAGGGGCCTACGAGCAGTACTTC. It yields the protein CASSARTGAYEQYF. The whole variable domain, filled in from reference TRBV2 and TRBJ2-7, reads EPEVTQTPSHQVTQMGQEVILRCVPISNHLYFYWYRQILGQKVEFLVSFYNNEISEKSEIFDDQFSVERPDGSNFTLKIRSTKLEDSAMYFCASSARTGAYEQYFGPGTRLTVT.

The chain uses TRBV19 and TRBJ2-2; D remains ambiguous. Trimming cost V 0 bases and J 0 bases, with 8 bases left between them. This CDR3 is 16 amino acids long. CDR1 is LNHDA and CDR2 is SQIVND in the germline V gene (reference sequence). CDR3 region: CASSIDWYTNTGELFF. CDR3 bases: TGTGCCAGTAGTATAGATTGGTACACGAACACCGGGGAGCTGTTTTTT.

The rearrangement joins TRBV14 to TRBJ2-5; tentatively, D is TRBD1 (6 bases). Per germline, CDR1 SGHDN and CDR2 FVKESK. The CDR3 runs to 16 residues. Trimming took off 4 bases at V and 3 bases at J, with 18 bases between the two ends. The CDR3 nucleotides are TGTGCCAGCAGCCCACATGGACAGCCCATTAAAGAGACCCAGTACTTC. This encodes CASSPHGQPIKETQYF.

In DNA form, the CDR3 reads TGTGCCAGCAGTTACGGGGTACTAGCGGGATTGAATGAGCAGTTCTTC. Translated, it gives CASSYGVLAGLNEQFF. This chain links TRBV6-5 with TRBJ2-1; 10 bases map to TRBD2. J was trimmed by 7 bases and V by 2 bases; bases with no gene match: 8. The germline V gene has CDR1 MNHEY and CDR2 SVGAGI. This CDR3 contains 16 residues.

This sequence joins TRBV5-6 and TRBJ1-2, with TRBD1 matching over 7 bases. CDR3 size: 15 residues. Trimming removed 0 bases from V and 4 bases from J; junction bases left unmatched: 6. From germline, CDR1 is SGHDT and CDR2 YYEEEE. The CDR3 loop reads CASSLADRVGYGYTF. The CDR3 nucleotides read TGTGCCAGCAGCTTGGCTGACAGGGTTGGCTATGGCTACACCTTC.

This clone was counted a few times. V is TRBV5-1 and J is TRBJ2-1, with D tentatively TRBD2 (6 bases). Germline CDR1 and CDR2: SGHRS and YFSETQ. The CDR3 has 16 amino acids. V was shortened by 4 bases and J by 3 bases, with 17 bases between the two germline ends. In DNA, the CDR3 is TGCGCCAGCAGCCGAAGAGCGGGCGAAGTCTACAATGAGCAGTTCTTC. Translating it yields CASSRRAGEVYNEQFF. The variable domain in full, completed from reference TRBV5-1 and TRBJ2-1, reads KAGVTQTPRYLIKTRGQQVTLSCSPISGHRSVSWYQQTPGQGLQFLFEYFSETQRNKGNFPGRFSGRQFSNSRSEMNVSTLELGDSALYLCASSRRAGEVYNEQFFGPGTRLTVL.

This chain connects TRBV5-8 to TRBJ2-5; tentatively, D is TRBD2 (5 bases). Trimming pared 2 bases from V and 9 bases from J, leaving 20 bases between. CDR3 size: 15 residues. From germline, CDR1 is SGHTS and CDR2 YDEGEE. DNA of the CDR3: TGTGCCAGCAGCTTCCAGCAGAGGACTTTTGAGGCCCAGTACTTC. Residues: CASSFQQRTFEAQYF.

The sample holds one count of this clone. This rearrangement joins TRBV24-1 to TRBJ1-2; D is perhaps TRBD1 (5 bases). The CDR3 spans 12 residues. Trimming took off 7 bases at V and 2 bases at J, with 7 bases between the two ends. CDR1 is KGHDR and CDR2 is SFDVKD in the germline V gene. The CDR3 DNA reads as TGTGCCACCAGAAACAGGAACTATGGCTACACCTTC. Its translation is CATRNRNYGYTF.

The V and J genes are TRBV9 and TRBJ1-4, with 9 bases identical to TRBD1. CDR1 and CDR2 from the germline V gene are SGDLS and YYNGEE. Losses at the gene ends were 3 bases for V and 7 bases for J; bases not matched to a gene: 7. CDR3 length: 15 amino acids. DNA of the CDR3: TGTGCCAGCAGCGCCGGTGGGACAGGGTCTGAAAAACTGTTTTTT. Residues: CASSAGGTGSEKLFF.

The chain combines TRBV30 with TRBJ2-3; 12 nucleotides agree with TRBD2. Germline CDR1 GTSNPN, CDR2 SVGIG (reference sequence). Trimming removed 3 bases from V and 2 bases from J; junction bases left unmatched: 6. The CDR3 contains 16 residues. The CDR3 sequence: CAWRKGLAGLTDTQYF. The CDR3 DNA follows: TGTGCCTGGAGAAAAGGACTAGCGGGGCTCACAGATACGCAGTATTTT.

V and J are TRBV11-1 and TRBJ1-1; D is uncertain. The germline V gene has CDR1 SGHAT and CDR2 FQDESV (reference sequence). The CDR3 spans 13 residues. Trimming stripped 3 bases from V and 0 bases from J, with 5 bases between. Here the CDR3 DNA reads TGTGCCAGCAGCTTGGAGTTGAACACTGAAGCTTTCTTT. It translates to CASSLELNTEAFF.

Here the CDR3 DNA reads TGTGCCAGCAGCTTAGCGATACAGATCTCTGGAAACACCATATATTTT. This encodes CASSLAIQISGNTIYF. The chain recombines TRBV7-6 with TRBJ1-3; D ambiguous. Germline CDR1 and CDR2: SGHVS and FNYEAQ. The CDR3 totals 16 residues. The V gene lost 0 bases and the J gene lost 0 bases, with 9 bases spanning the gap.